The rows below give T cell receptor beta chains drawn from one sample of a study of CD8+ T cells in alopecia areata. Some clones are missing from TCRdb's copy, which holds only in-frame ones; the method was immunoSEQ multiplex PCR. This table has about 87,000 clones, about 71% appearing once. This specimen consisted of CD8+ T cells sorted from blood, obtained between weeks 44 and 45, from a patient treated with tofacitinib. All receptors derive from a human donor with alopecia areata. CDR3s include the opening cysteine and the closing phenylalanine or tryptophan. A D gene is named only where the DNA matches it firmly. The listing skips clone size in some rows; elsewhere it reads once, few, many or a size class.

D	V	size	J	CDR3	DNA
NA	TRBV29-1	once	TRBJ2-2	CSVGGLGRGTGELFF	TGCAGCGTTGGAGGGTTGGGGCGGGGTACCGGGGAGCTGTTTTTT
NA	TRBV6-5	NA	TRBJ2-5	CARKGLGETQYF	TGTGCCAGGAAAGGGTTGGGAGAGACCCAGTACTTC
TRBD1	TRBV2	NA	TRBJ2-7	CASRGDRTYEQYF	TGTGCCAGCAGGGGGGACAGGACCTACGAGCAGTACTTC
TRBD2	TRBV30	NA	TRBJ2-2	CAWSLAGFSTGELFF	TGTGCCTGGAGTCTAGCGGGGTTCAGCACCGGGGAGCTGTTTTTT
NA	TRBV2	few	TRBJ2-7	CASGWGNLYEQYF	TGTGCCAGCGGTTGGGGGAATCTCTACGAGCAGTACTTC
NA	TRBV29-1	NA	TRBJ2-1	CSVEEGEGINNEQFF	TGCAGCGTTGAGGAAGGTGAGGGGATCAACAATGAGCAGTTCTTC
NA	TRBV7-2	few	TRBJ1-6	CASSLSGPRSSYNSPLHF	TGTGCCAGCAGCCTCAGTGGCCCGAGGAGCTCCTATAATTCACCCCTCCACTTT
NA	TRBV14	NA	TRBJ2-7	CASSQAESPYEQYF	TGTGCCAGCAGCCAAGCCGAGAGCCCCTACGAGCAGTACTTC
NA	TRBV5-1	few	TRBJ1-6	CASSLKQAGNSPLHF	TGCGCCAGCAGCTTGAAACAGGCCGGAAATTCACCCCTCCACTTT
TRBD1	TRBV4-3	NA	TRBJ1-2	CASSQATGTGSMGGYTF	TGCGCCAGCAGCCAAGCCACCGGGACAGGCAGCATGGGTGGCTACACCTTC
NA	TRBV7-3	NA	TRBJ2-3	CASSSTGQDTQYF	TGTGCCAGCAGTTCCACAGGGCAAGATACGCAGTATTTT
TRBD1	TRBV10-3	NA	TRBJ1-1	CAISEPLPGTGAEAFF	TGTGCCATCAGTGAGCCCCTGCCCGGGACAGGCGCTGAAGCTTTCTTT
NA	TRBV7-9	NA	TRBJ2-3	CASSLDGPDTQYF	TGTGCCAGCAGCTTAGACGGGCCAGATACGCAGTATTTT
NA	TRBV14	NA	TRBJ1-5	CASSQGLNQPQHF	TGTGCCAGCAGCCAAGGCCTCAATCAGCCCCAGCATTTT
NA	TRBV5-1	NA	TRBJ2-7	CASSLRDGSYEQYF	TGCGCCAGCAGCTTGAGGGACGGATCCTACGAGCAGTACTTC
NA	TRBV5-1	NA	TRBJ1-1	CASSLTAGGPAEAFF	TGCGCCAGCAGCTTGACGGCGGGGGGGCCGGCTGAAGCTTTCTTT
NA	TRBV4-3	NA	TRBJ1-5	CASSQEFTGSNQPQHF	TGCGCCAGCAGCCAAGAATTCACAGGGAGCAATCAGCCCCAGCATTTT
TRBD1	TRBV4-3	few	TRBJ1-5	CASSQDRGQPQHF	TGCGCCAGCAGCCAGGACAGGGGACAGCCCCAGCATTTT
TRBD1	TRBV14	NA	TRBJ2-7	CASSQDPGQPKYEQYF	TGTGCCAGCAGCCAAGACCCGGGACAGCCGAAATACGAGCAGTACTTC
NA	TRBV7-3	few	TRBJ2-1	CASSWSERPSYNEQFF	TGTGCCAGCAGCTGGTCAGAGCGGCCGTCCTACAATGAGCAGTTCTTC
TRBD1	TRBV4-1	once	TRBJ2-7	CASSQVRGRNEQYF	TGCGCCAGCAGCCAGGTGAGGGGGCGAAACGAGCAGTACTTC
NA	TRBV29-1	NA	TRBJ2-1	CSVEDRGIHNEQFF	TGCAGCGTTGAAGATCGCGGGATCCACAATGAGCAGTTCTTC
NA	TRBV5-1	NA	TRBJ1-5	CASSLGQGQPQHF	TGCGCCAGCAGCTTGGGTCAAGGTCAGCCCCAGCATTTT
NA	TRBV5-6	once	TRBJ2-1	CASSLSEVLYNEQFF	TGTGCCAGCAGCTTGTCGGAGGTTCTCTACAATGAGCAGTTCTTC
NA	TRBV11-3	once	TRBJ2-2	CASSRPQKWGRITGELFF	TGTGCCAGCAGCAGACCCCAGAAGTGGGGGCGCATCACCGGGGAGCTGTTTTTT
NA	TRBV28	NA	TRBJ1-5	CASASGGQPQHF	TGTGCCAGCGCTTCTGGGGGTCAGCCCCAGCATTTT
NA	TRBV5-6	NA	TRBJ1-1	CASSYGAEAFF	TGTGCCAGCAGCTATGGCGCTGAAGCTTTCTTT
TRBD2	TRBV4-3	NA	TRBJ2-3	CASSQDWATSGGNSDTQYF	TGCGCCAGCAGCCAAGATTGGGCTACTAGCGGGGGGAACTCAGATACGCAGTATTTT
NA	TRBV7-3	NA	TRBJ2-5	CASSPWGHQETQYF	TGTGCCAGCAGCCCCTGGGGACATCAAGAGACCCAGTACTTC
NA	TRBV11-1	once	TRBJ1-2	CASSLNAGSPLGYTF	TGTGCCAGCAGCTTGAACGCGGGATCACCCCTTGGCTACACCTTC
TRBD2	TRBV7-2	NA	TRBJ2-1	CASSPAGGYNEQFF	TGTGCCAGCAGCCCGGCCGGGGGGTATAATGAGCAGTTCTTC
TRBD1	TRBV7-8	NA	TRBJ1-6	CASTTEPGQGSSYNSPLHF	TGTGCCAGCACCACAGAACCGGGACAGGGAAGCTCCTATAATTCACCCCTCCACTTT
NA	TRBV15	NA	TRBJ1-1	CATSREGGEAFF	TGTGCCACCAGCAGAGAAGGGGGTGAAGCTTTCTTT
TRBD1	TRBV7-9	NA	TRBJ2-2	CASSPRTGVNTGELFF	TGTGCCAGCAGCCCGCGGACAGGGGTCAACACCGGGGAGCTGTTTTTT
NA	TRBV29-1	NA	TRBJ2-7	CSVSNGAYEQYF	TGCAGCGTTTCAAACGGCGCCTACGAGCAGTACTTC
TRBD2	TRBV11-2	NA	TRBJ2-1	CASKKRGESYNEQFF	TGTGCCAGCAAAAAGCGGGGGGAGTCCTACAATGAGCAGTTCTTC
TRBD1	TRBV29-1	NA	TRBJ2-7	CSVEGQGASYEQYF	TGCAGCGTTGAGGGACAGGGGGCCTCCTACGAGCAGTACTTC
NA	TRBV6-6	NA	TRBJ1-1	CASSPWVGDKNTEAFF	TGTGCCAGCAGCCCCTGGGTGGGGGATAAGAACACTGAAGCTTTCTTT
TRBD2	TRBV28	medium-sized	TRBJ2-7	CASRTSGGSTEQYF	TGTGCCAGCCGAACTAGCGGGGGGTCTACCGAGCAGTACTTC
TRBD1	TRBV7-9	once	TRBJ1-2	CASSPRQGGDYGYTF	TGTGCCAGCAGCCCAAGACAGGGCGGTGACTATGGCTACACCTTC
NA	TRBV27	NA	TRBJ2-1	CASSPRQVSYNEQFF	TGTGCCAGCAGTCCAAGACAGGTCTCCTACAATGAGCAGTTCTTC
NA	TRBV11-2	once	TRBJ1-1	CASSPMGLPEAFF	TGTGCCAGCAGCCCTATGGGGTTGCCCGAAGCTTTCTTT
TRBD1	TRBV29-1	NA	TRBJ2-7	CSVDRQGKGAAEQYF	TGCAGCGTTGATAGACAGGGAAAAGGAGCCGCCGAGCAGTACTTC
NA	TRBV2	NA	TRBJ1-6	CASMGREGPNSPLHF	TGTGCCAGCATGGGACGGGAGGGACCAAATTCACCCCTCCACTTT
NA	TRBV5-1	NA	TRBJ2-5	CASSLLGGAQYF	TGCGCCAGCAGCTTGCTTGGTGGGGCCCAGTACTTC
NA	TRBV27	NA	TRBJ2-1	CASSSLGGEQFF	TGTGCCAGCAGTTCCTTAGGGGGTGAGCAGTTCTTC
NA	TRBV19	few	TRBJ1-1	CASSRGRGGTEAFF	TGTGCCAGTAGCCGGGGTAGGGGAGGAACTGAAGCTTTCTTT
NA	TRBV29-1	NA	TRBJ2-7	CSVGETAYEQYF	TGCAGCGTTGGTGAGACAGCCTACGAGCAGTACTTC
NA	TRBV19	NA	TRBJ1-6	CASSGRGNSPLHF	TGTGCCAGTAGCGGCAGGGGCAATTCACCCCTCCACTTT
NA	TRBV14	once	TRBJ2-3	CASSQEKRSTDTQYF	TGTGCCAGCAGCCAAGAGAAGCGGTCCACAGATACGCAGTATTTT
TRBD1	TRBV5-6	NA	TRBJ1-1	CASSHARQGVNTEAFF	TGTGCCAGCAGCCACGCCAGACAGGGAGTGAACACTGAAGCTTTCTTT
NA	TRBV29-1	NA	TRBJ1-1	CSETSYGGAEAFF	TGCAGCGAGACAAGTTACGGAGGTGCTGAAGCTTTCTTT
NA	TRBV30	NA	TRBJ2-7	CAWKDGSSYEQYF	TGTGCCTGGAAGGATGGCAGTTCCTACGAGCAGTACTTC